The T cell receptor beta chain under discussion was sequenced for a study of blood T cells in healthy people across ages. It was with a sample-barcoded 5' primer and a J-beta primer mix that a second PCR of roughly 7 to 12 cycles was run. Each cDNA molecule was tagged by a template-switch adaptor with 12 random nucleotides. MiXCR, run by TCRdb on the 5' RACE reads, gives a single entry per CDR3 protein. The table lists about 970,000 distinct CDR3 sequences, 45% to 60% of them singletons, with 20% to 25% in the top ten. In germline, CDR1 is KGHDR, CDR2 SFDVKD. CDR3 length equals 13 residues. Losses at the gene ends were 10 bases for V and 4 bases for J; bases not matched to a gene: 2. Total RNA extracted from each sample amounted to at least 6 micrograms.

The chain employs TRBV24-1 and TRBJ2-7, with TRBD2 matching 14 bases. The sequenced sample was blood. The receptor was derived from a woman aged 55-69 years in good health. The CDR3 sequence is CATGTSGSYEQYF. CDR3 DNA: TGTGCCACTGGGACTAGCGGGAGTTACGAGCAGTACTTC.